The 26 T cell receptor beta chains listed next were all sequenced from one sample in a study of follicular helper T cells after annual influenza vaccination. Time point given: 2015-2016 season, 7 days after influenza vaccination. The assay was immunoSEQ multiplex PCR, and TCRdb's table has in-frame clones only and misses some. The table records some 10,000 clones, 70% to 90% of them present only once. The starting material was CXCR5- memory CD4+ T cells sorted from blood, obtained 7 days after influenza vaccination. These receptors were taken from an adult who received the influenza vaccine.

The rearrangement uses TRBV6-9 and TRBJ1-2; D remains ambiguous. Germline CDR1 reads MNHGY; CDR2 reads SVAAGI. Trimming took 5 bases from V and 4 from J, leaving 23 bases between them. The CDR3 totals 17 residues. Written as DNA, the CDR3 is TGTGCCAGCAGTCTCATCGTGCCTTACGGAAAGATCTATGGCTACACCTTC. Translation gives CASSLIVPYGKIYGYTF.

The chain links TRBV18 to TRBJ1-1, with D possibly matching TRBD1 (5 bases). The CDR3 runs to 15 residues. CDR1 KGHSH and CDR2 LQKENI come from the germline V gene. Trimming removed 6 bases from V and 1 base from J, with 15 bases in between. Written as DNA, the CDR3 is TGTGCCAGCTCGCCCTCCCAGGGCGGGAACACTGAAGCTTTCTTT. Encoded protein: CASSPSQGGNTEAFF.

V and J are TRBV4-3 and TRBJ2-5; either TRBD1 or TRBD2 may fit D (5 bases each). The germline V gene encodes CDR1 LGHNA and CDR2 YSLEER. The CDR3 consists of 14 residues. V was pared by 4 bases and J by 4 bases, with 13 bases between. CDR3 sequence reads: CASSLILGRETQYF. The CDR3 DNA reads TGCGCCAGCAGCCTAATTCTGGGACGAGAGACCCAGTACTTC.

The rearrangement links TRBV7-9 to TRBJ2-5; 9 bases match TRBD1. CDR3 length: 17 residues. The germline V gene has CDR1 SEHNR and CDR2 FQNEAQ (reference sequence). V gave up 0 bases and J gave up 5 bases; unmatched junction bases: 10. The CDR3 nucleotides are TGTGCCAGCAGCTTAGCTATTGGGACAGGGTACGAGGAGACCCAGTACTTC. As protein: CASSLAIGTGYEETQYF. Using reference TRBV7-9 and TRBJ2-5 for the parts outside the CDR3, the full variable domain is DTGVSQNPRHKITKRGQNVTFRCDPISEHNRLYWYRQTLGQGPEFLTYFQNEAQLEKSRLLSDRFSAERPKGSFSTLEIQRTEQGDSAMYLCASSLAIGTGYEETQYFGPGTRLLVL.

This clone has just one count. The rearrangement uses TRBV2 and TRBJ1-1; D is perhaps TRBD1 (5 bases). The germline gives CDR1 SNHLY, CDR2 FYNNEI. The CDR3 has 13 residues. V shed 8 bases and J shed 4 bases, with 14 bases lying between them. CDR3 bases: TGTGCCAGCTGCAGGGAAAGTGGCACTGAAGCTTTCTTT. This translates into CASCRESGTEAFF.

The CDR3 spells CASSPGTSDITDTQYF. The CDR3 nucleotides are TGTGCCAGCAGCCCCGGGACTAGCGATATCACAGATACGCAGTATTTT. The J gene is TRBJ2-3, the V gene TRBV28, with 10 positions matching TRBD2. CDR1 and CDR2 from the germline V gene are MDHEN and SYDVKM. CDR3 size: 16 residues. Germline trimming cut 6 bases from V and 2 bases from J; bases unmatched to any gene: 8.

The chain links TRBV28 to TRBJ2-7; 7 nucleotides align to TRBD2. CDR3 length: 16 residues. Germline loops: CDR1 MDHEN, CDR2 SYDVKM. After removal of 6 bases from V and 3 bases from J, the junction contained 14 bases not matched to a gene. CDR3 DNA: TGTGCCAGCAGCATCATTACATTCCGGGGGGACTACGAGCAGTACTTC. Translated, it gives CASSIITFRGDYEQYF. The whole variable domain, remainder taken from reference TRBV28 and TRBJ2-7, is DVKVTQSSRYLVKRTGEKVFLECVQDMDHENMFWYRQDPGLGLRLIYFSYDVKMKEKGDIPEGYSVSREKKERFSLILESASTNQTSMYLCASSIITFRGDYEQYFGPGTRLTVT.

This chain uses TRBV2 with TRBJ2-5, with D unclear. In germline, CDR1 is SNHLY, CDR2 FYNNEI. The CDR3 is made up of 13 amino acids. V lost 0 bases and J lost 7, with 9 bases in between. The CDR3 spells CASSEAFIGTQYF. CDR3 coding DNA: TGTGCCAGCAGTGAAGCGTTTATTGGGACCCAGTACTTC.

The genes are TRBV7-2 and TRBJ2-3; either TRBD1 or TRBD2 may supply D (5 bases each). Deletions cut 5 bases from V and 3 bases from J, with 15 bases between. Per the germline V gene, CDR1 is SGHTA and CDR2 is FQGNSA. The CDR3 runs to 15 residues. CDR3 nucleotides: TGTGCCAGCAGCCGGGGCAGTGGAAAGACAGATACGCAGTATTTT. This codes for CASSRGSGKTDTQYF.

J is TRBJ2-5 and V is TRBV6-5; the match to TRBD1 covers 7 bases. This CDR3 region has 15 residues. Trimming cost V 0 bases and J 5 bases; bases outside gene matches: 6. Germline CDR1 is MNHEY and CDR2 is SVGAGI. The CDR3 sequence is CASSYSSGGGETQYF. CDR3 coding DNA: TGTGCCAGCAGTTACTCGTCAGGGGGTGGTGAGACCCAGTACTTC.

The chain recombines TRBV6-6 with TRBJ2-3; D could derive from TRBD1 or TRBD2 (6 bases each). Germline CDR1 and CDR2: MNHNY and SVGAGI (reference sequence). The CDR3 covers 14 residues. V was trimmed by 0 bases and J by 5 bases, leaving 9 bases between them. CDR3: CASSYSGGRDTQYF. CDR3 in DNA: TGTGCCAGCAGTTACTCGGGGGGCAGAGATACGCAGTATTTT.

The rearrangement links TRBV7-2 to TRBJ2-7; D might be TRBD1 or TRBD2, each matching 7 bases. V was trimmed by 2 bases and J by 1 base, leaving 18 bases between them. The length of the CDR3 is 17 residues. The germline V gene has CDR1 SGHTA and CDR2 FQGNSA. The CDR3 sequence is CASSLRGGTVGSYEQYF. CDR3 in DNA: TGTGCCAGCAGCTTACGGGGAGGGACAGTGGGGTCCTACGAGCAGTACTTC.

The gene calls are TRBV2 and TRBJ1-4, with 9 positions matching TRBD1. This CDR3 spans 13 amino acids. Germline V CDR1 and CDR2: SNHLY, FYNNEI. The V and J ends lost 7 bases and 8 bases, in that order; junction bases with no gene match: 5. CDR3 residues: CASTGTGQEKLFF. In DNA form, the CDR3 reads TGTGCCAGCACCGGGACAGGGCAAGAAAAACTGTTTTTT.

The chain employs TRBV19 and TRBJ2-7; 10 bases fit TRBD1. V shed 7 bases and J 10 bases; nucleotides not matched to a gene: 10. There are 13 residues in the CDR3. From germline, CDR1 is LNHDA and CDR2 SQIVND (reference sequence). CDR3 amino acids: CASTDRGRAPQYF. CDR3 nucleotides: TGTGCCAGTACCGACAGGGGGCGGGCTCCCCAGTACTTC. The variable domain in full, completed from reference TRBV19 and TRBJ2-7, reads DGGITQSPKYLFRKEGQNVTLSCEQNLNHDAMYWYRQDPGQGLRLIYYSQIVNDFQKGDIAEGYSVSREKKESFPLTVTSAQKNPTAFYLCASTDRGRAPQYFGPGTRLTVT.

This chain joins TRBV30 and TRBJ1-6; weak D call: TRBD1 (6 bases). There are 19 residues in the CDR3. From germline, CDR1 is GTSNPN and CDR2 SVGIG (reference sequence). The germline V and J ends were trimmed by 1 base and 3 bases, with 22 bases remaining between them. The CDR3 DNA follows: TGTGCCTGGAGTGGTCGGACAGAAGACTATGCTTACTATAATTCACCCCTCCACTTT. Protein: CAWSGRTEDYAYYNSPLHF.

This chain uses TRBV11-3 with TRBJ2-3; TRBD1 is a possible D gene (7 bases). This CDR3 comprises 15 residues. Per germline, CDR1 SGHNT and CDR2 YENEEA. The V end was cut by 2 bases, the J end by 2 bases, with 11 bases between. CDR3 sequence reads: CASSLQGGYTDTQYF. For the CDR3, the DNA is TGTGCCAGCAGCTTACAGGGGGGATACACAGATACGCAGTATTTT.

The chain recombines TRBV30 with TRBJ1-3, with a possible D match to TRBD1 (5 bases). This CDR3 comprises 13 residues. The V and J ends lost 3 bases and 2 bases respectively, with 8 bases between them. Germline values: CDR1 GTSNPN, CDR2 SVGIG (reference sequence). In DNA form, the CDR3 reads TGTGCCTGGAGCGGGGGGGCTGGAAACACCATATATTTT. This encodes CAWSGGAGNTIYF.

The rearrangement links TRBV19 to TRBJ1-5, with a possible D match to TRBD1 (5 bases). The germline CDR1 and CDR2 sequences are LNHDA and SQIVND (reference sequence). The CDR3 consists of 15 residues. V gave up 7 bases and J gave up 5 bases, with 18 bases separating them. The CDR3 here is CASNSVGGGYQPQHF. The CDR3 DNA reads as TGTGCCAGTAATTCCGTGGGGGGTGGGTATCAGCCCCAGCATTTT.

The V call is TRBV30, the J call TRBJ1-6; D is unresolved. Trimming stripped 2 bases from V and 6 bases from J, with 11 bases between. The CDR3 contains 14 residues. From germline, CDR1 is GTSNPN and CDR2 SVGIG (reference sequence). The CDR3 DNA sequence: TGTGCCTGGAGTTCCCTCGGGAGTAATTCACCCCTCCACTTT. Residues: CAWSSLGSNSPLHF.

V gene TRBV5-8 combines with J gene TRBJ1-3; D remains ambiguous. Between the trimmed V and J ends, which lost 2 bases and 0 bases, there was a span of 12 bases. This CDR3 is 16 amino acids long. The V gene's germline CDR1 is SGHTS and CDR2 YDEGEE. The chain's CDR3 is CASSLRRRISGNTIYF. In DNA form, the CDR3 reads TGTGCCAGCAGCTTAAGAAGACGGATCTCTGGAAACACCATATATTTT.

This clone turned up a few times. The chain recombines TRBV7-9 with TRBJ1-6; D uncertain. The V end lost 3 bases, the J end lost 10 bases, and 10 bases lay between the germline ends. The CDR3 has 13 amino acids. The germline gives CDR1 SEHNR, CDR2 FQNEAQ (reference sequence). The CDR3 region has the DNA TGTGCCAGCAGCTTGAAGGCAGCATCACCCCTCCACTTT. It codes for CASSLKAASPLHF.

This clone was observed a few times. The V gene is TRBV6-1, the J gene TRBJ1-1; D is perhaps TRBD1 (6 bases). Trimming removed 5 bases at V and 4 bases at J, with 17 bases between. Per germline, CDR1 MNHNS and CDR2 SASEGT. CDR3 size: 15 residues. CDR3 in DNA: TGTGCCAGCAGTCCACAAGGGACACTAGTCACTGAAGCTTTCTTT. This codes for CASSPQGTLVTEAFF.

V gene TRBV5-6 combines with J gene TRBJ2-7; the D is unclear. Trimming removed 0 bases at V and 4 bases at J, with 14 bases between. There are 15 residues in the CDR3. CDR1 and CDR2 (germline): SGHDT, YYEEEE. CDR3 amino acids: CASSLGAGFRYEQYF. The CDR3 DNA is TGTGCCAGCAGCTTGGGGGCCGGCTTCCGATACGAGCAGTACTTC. Looking up the rest from reference TRBV5-6 and TRBJ2-7 gives the full variable domain: DAGVTQSPTHLIKTRGQQVTLRCSPKSGHDTVSWYQQALGQGPQFIFQYYEEEERQRGNFPDRFSGHQFPNYSSELNVNALLLGDSALYLCASSLGAGFRYEQYFGPGTRLTVT.

The chain carries TRBV7-9 and TRBJ2-3; D gene ambiguous. V was trimmed by 7 bases and J by 2 bases, leaving 10 bases between them. Germline V gene sequence: CDR1 SEHNR, CDR2 FQNEAQ (reference sequence). The CDR3 is made up of 13 amino acids. The CDR3 is CASNVAITDTQYF. CDR3 coding DNA: TGTGCCAGCAACGTGGCGATCACAGATACGCAGTATTTT.

The chain joins TRBV15 to TRBJ1-4, with 10 bases matching TRBD1. Trimming removed 1 base from V and 7 bases from J; junction bases left unmatched: 9. Germline V CDR1 and CDR2: LNHNV, YYDKDF (reference sequence). The CDR3 has 17 amino acids. CDR3 amino acids: CATSRAGTGAYGEKLFF. Written as DNA, the CDR3 is TGTGCCACCAGCAGAGCCGGGACAGGGGCTTATGGTGAAAAACTGTTTTTT.

This chain joins TRBV6-1 and TRBJ2-7; D is ambiguous. Per germline, CDR1 MNHNS and CDR2 SASEGT. Trimming pared 4 bases from V and 3 bases from J, leaving 7 bases between. The CDR3 contains 12 residues. DNA for the CDR3: TGTGCCAGCAGTGTCACCAGCTACGAGCAGTACTTC. It is translated as CASSVTSYEQYF.